The clone carrying this TCR beta chain was counted between two and nine times. Its antigen is undetermined. Expressed TCRB transcripts were sequenced because the isolated RNA had all been reverse transcribed beforehand. Assay: immunoSEQ multiplex PCR; the TCRdb copy retains only in-frame clones and omits some. Of 600,000 to 700,000 clones in the sample, over 10% were seen once. These data are taken from a study of beta chain features in type 1 diabetes. General observations from the study: Cells carrying high TCR expression could end up over-represented when cDNA is sequenced. When Type 1 diabetes patients were examined, their TCRB CDR3s proved moderately but significantly shorter in all four CD4+ subsets.

CDR3 length: 16 residues. Trimming shortened V by 0 bases and J by 8 bases, and 19 bases separated the two germline ends. The germline CDR1 and CDR2 sequences are MGHRA and YSYEKL. This sequence originates from a man aged 25-45 years with type 1 diabetes. The gene calls are TRBV4-1 and TRBJ2-5; the D is unclear. The sample comprised naive CD4+ T cells from blood. The CDR3 here is CASSQDRTVDSSTQYF. In nucleotides, the CDR3 is TGCGCCAGCAGCCAAGACCGGACGGTAGATTCCTCTACCCAGTACTTC.